These 29 T cell receptor beta chains were all obtained from the same sample, sequenced in a study of CD4 T cells in relation to SARS-CoV-2 and coronaviruses. Their recognized antigens are unknown. Before the COVID-19 pandemic, during about 2010-2018, CD4+ T cells were taken from unexposed donors. The cells were cultured for about 10 days before CD4+ T cells were isolated. Generated by immunoSEQ multiplex PCR, the TCRdb table keeps only in-frame clones and is missing some. The sample lists some 22,000 clones, 70% to 85% occurring once. Material for sequencing was CD4+ T cells from PBMCs, cultured in vitro. The receptor source for this set is a human donor in good health.

The chain links TRBV7-3 to TRBJ2-3, with TRBD1 identical over 8 bases. The CDR3 has 15 residues. V gave up 0 bases and J gave up 6 bases; unmatched junction bases: 5. Germline V CDR1 and CDR2: SGHTA, FQGTGA. CDR3: CASSLTGQGSDTQYF. CDR3 bases: TGTGCCAGCAGCTTAACAGGACAGGGTTCGGATACGCAGTATTTT.

The rearrangement links TRBV5-5 to TRBJ1-2; no clear D gene. This CDR3 comprises 13 residues. Germline-derived CDR1 and CDR2 are SGHKS and YYEKEE (reference sequence). The germline V and J ends were trimmed by 0 bases and 3 bases, with 6 bases remaining between them. In DNA, the CDR3 is TGTGCCAGCAGCTTGGAGTTGGACTATGGCTACACCTTC. It encodes CASSLELDYGYTF.

The chain employs TRBV19 and TRBJ1-1; D is possibly TRBD1 (6 bases). CDR3 length: 13 residues. V was pared by 4 bases and J by 3 bases, with 9 bases between. Per germline, CDR1 LNHDA and CDR2 SQIVND (reference sequence). The CDR3 spells CASSTGVDTEAFF. Here the CDR3 DNA reads TGTGCCAGTAGTACAGGGGTGGACACTGAAGCTTTCTTT. Together with reference TRBV19 and TRBJ1-1, the CDR3 gives the full variable domain: DGGITQSPKYLFRKEGQNVTLSCEQNLNHDAMYWYRQDPGQGLRLIYYSQIVNDFQKGDIAEGYSVSREKKESFPLTVTSAQKNPTAFYLCASSTGVDTEAFFGQGTRLTVV.

This rearrangement joins TRBV4-3 to TRBJ2-1; 11 bases align to TRBD2. From germline, CDR1 is LGHNA and CDR2 YSLEER. The V gene end was trimmed by 4 bases and the J gene end by 5 bases; junction bases not matched to a gene: 4. The CDR3 runs to 15 residues. The CDR3 loop is CASSPTSGVNNEQFF. For the CDR3, the DNA is TGCGCCAGCAGCCCGACTAGCGGGGTAAACAATGAGCAGTTCTTC.

The chain has TRBV9 and TRBJ2-7, with 15 bases fitting TRBD2. This CDR3 is built from 16 residues. V gave up 2 bases and J gave up 7 bases; unmatched junction bases: 7. Germline loops: CDR1 SGDLS, CDR2 YYNGEE. CDR3 amino acids: CASSVGLAGGPAEQYF. CDR3 DNA sequence: TGTGCCAGCAGCGTCGGACTAGCGGGGGGGCCGGCGGAGCAGTACTTC.

This CDR3 is CASSVWGRSPLHF. DNA for the CDR3: TGTGCCAGCAGTGTCTGGGGAAGATCACCCCTCCACTTT. The V gene is TRBV6-2 or TRBV6-3, the J gene TRBJ1-6, with no clear D. Germline assignment: CDR1 MNHEY and CDR2 SVGEGT. Trimming cost V 5 bases and J 10 bases, with 12 bases left between them. The CDR3 contains 13 residues.

The CDR3 sequence: CASSLGTGGLNTEAFF. The CDR3 DNA follows: TGTGCCAGTAGTCTTGGGACAGGGGGGTTGAACACTGAAGCTTTCTTT. The chain has TRBV19 and TRBJ1-1; 11 nucleotides match TRBD1. Germline CDR1 is LNHDA and CDR2 is SQIVND (reference sequence). Losses at the gene ends were 5 bases for V and 0 bases for J; bases not matched to a gene: 5. This CDR3 is built from 16 residues. The variable domain in full, with the rest retrieved from reference TRBV19 and TRBJ1-1, is DGGITQSPKYLFRKEGQNVTLSCEQNLNHDAMYWYRQDPGQGLRLIYYSQIVNDFQKGDIAEGYSVSREKKESFPLTVTSAQKNPTAFYLCASSLGTGGLNTEAFFGQGTRLTVV.

This clone was seen more than once but under ten times. The genes are TRBV9 and TRBJ2-1, with 7 bases matching TRBD2. Germline trimming cut 0 bases from V and 8 bases from J; bases unmatched to any gene: 14. The CDR3 runs 17 residues. Germline assignment: CDR1 SGDLS and CDR2 YYNGEE. CDR3 bases: TGTGCCAGCAGCGTAGGCACTAGCGAGTGGGTCGGGCATGAGCAGTTCTTC. It is translated as CASSVGTSEWVGHEQFF.

V gene TRBV3-1 (or the pseudogene TRBV3-2) combines with J gene TRBJ1-1, with D maybe TRBD1 (6 bases). CDR3 length: 14 residues. The germline V and J ends were trimmed by 2 bases and 7 bases, with 14 bases remaining between them. The germline gives CDR1 LGHDT, CDR2 YNNKEL (reference sequence). The CDR3 sequence is CASSQRRRGVEAFF. The CDR3 DNA is TGTGCCAGCAGCCAACGCCGTAGGGGGGTTGAAGCTTTCTTT.

This clone was seen a handful of times. The chain employs TRBV5-1 and TRBJ2-1; D is unclear. Trimming took off 0 bases at V and 7 bases at J, with 11 bases between the two ends. This CDR3 has 14 amino acids. Germline lookup yields CDR1 SGHRS and CDR2 YFSETQ. The CDR3 nucleotides read TGCGCCAGCAGCTTGGGGCAGATTGAGAATGAGCAGTTCTTC. Amino acids: CASSLGQIENEQFF.

This clone was observed a few times. CDR3 coding DNA: TGTGCCAGCAGCTTACGGGGAGCGGGCGAGCAGTACTTC. Amino acid sequence: CASSLRGAGEQYF. V is TRBV7-9 and J is TRBJ2-7; possibly TRBD2 for D (6 bases). CDR1 is SEHNR and CDR2 is FQNEAQ in the germline V gene (reference sequence). Trimming cost V 2 bases and J 6 bases, with 11 bases left between them. This CDR3 region has 13 residues. The full variable domain, rest sourced from reference TRBV7-9 and TRBJ2-7, is DTGVSQNPRHKITKRGQNVTFRCDPISEHNRLYWYRQTLGQGPEFLTYFQNEAQLEKSRLLSDRFSAERPKGSFSTLEIQRTEQGDSAMYLCASSLRGAGEQYFGPGTRLTVT.

The V gene is TRBV18, the J gene TRBJ2-5; 11 bases map to TRBD2. The CDR3 sequence is 15 residues long. V was pared by 2 bases and J by 2 bases, with 1 base of the junction left unmatched. Germline V lookup: CDR1 KGHSH, CDR2 LQKENI. This CDR3 is CASSPGLAGQETQYF. DNA for the CDR3: TGTGCCAGCTCACCAGGACTAGCGGGTCAAGAGACCCAGTACTTC.

The chain links TRBV5-1 to TRBJ2-3, with D tentatively TRBD2 (6 bases). V was trimmed by 1 base and J by 2 bases, leaving 23 bases between them. CDR1 SGHRS and CDR2 YFSETQ come from the germline V gene. There are 19 residues in the CDR3. The CDR3 loop is CASSLRGAPTGVLTDTQYF. CDR3 DNA: TGCGCCAGCAGCTTGCGGGGAGCACCGACGGGGGTCCTCACAGATACGCAGTATTTT.

The chain combines TRBV5-6 with TRBJ2-3, with TRBD1 matching 7 bases. Germline loops: CDR1 SGHDT, CDR2 YYEEEE. This CDR3 spans 17 amino acids. Trimming cost V 5 bases and J 1 base; bases outside gene matches: 13. The CDR3 nucleotides read TGTGCCAGCAGATTGATTGCCGGGACAGATCGCACAGATACGCAGTATTTT. It codes for CASRLIAGTDRTDTQYF.

This sequence joins TRBV19 and TRBJ2-2; no firm D call. Germline V gene sequence: CDR1 LNHDA, CDR2 SQIVND (reference sequence). Trimming shortened V by 6 bases and J by 4 bases, and 9 bases separated the two germline ends. This CDR3 contains 13 residues. This CDR3 reads CASRNKGTGELFF. The CDR3 nucleotides read TGTGCCAGTAGGAACAAGGGCACCGGGGAGCTGTTTTTT.

The V and J genes are TRBV3-1 (or the pseudogene TRBV3-2) and TRBJ2-3; TRBD2 matches at 12 bases. J gave up 2 bases and V 4 bases, and 7 bases lay outside the gene matches. CDR3 length: 17 residues. The germline CDR1 and CDR2 sequences are LGHDT and YNNKEL (reference sequence). CDR3 nucleotide sequence: TGTGCCAGCAGCCCACGACTAGCGGGGGCGAACACAGATACGCAGTATTTT. The encoded protein is CASSPRLAGANTDTQYF.

The V and J genes are TRBV30 and TRBJ2-1; D is undetermined. The germline CDR1 and CDR2 sequences are GTSNPN and SVGIG (reference sequence). There are 13 residues in the CDR3. The ends were cut back, 2 bases at V and 6 bases at J, with 11 bases in the middle. This CDR3 reads CAWSLSIPNEQFF. The CDR3 DNA reads TGTGCCTGGAGTCTCAGCATCCCCAATGAGCAGTTCTTC.

The V call is TRBV5-4, the J call TRBJ2-3; 12 bases map to TRBD2. Germline V gene sequence: CDR1 SGHNT, CDR2 YYREEE (reference sequence). Losses at the gene ends were 0 bases for V and 8 bases for J; bases not matched to a gene: 10. The CDR3 has 17 residues. CDR3 loop: CASSLVGLAGWRATQYF. The CDR3 DNA is TGTGCCAGCAGCTTGGTTGGACTAGCGGGATGGAGGGCTACGCAGTATTTT. Full variable domain (remainder filled in from reference TRBV5-4 and TRBJ2-3): ETGVTQSPTHLIKTRGQQVTLRCSSQSGHNTVSWYQQALGQGPQFIFQYYREEENGRGNFPPRFSGLQFPNYSSELNVNALELDDSALYLCASSLVGLAGWRATQYFGPGTRLTVL.

The V gene is TRBV14, the J gene TRBJ2-7, with 11 bases matching TRBD2. The junction had 10 bases not matched to a gene; V was cut back by 1 base and J by 2 bases. The CDR3 consists of 18 residues. Germline V gives CDR1 SGHDN, CDR2 FVKESK. In DNA, the CDR3 is TGTGCCAGCAGCCAAGCCCTAGCGGGAGGTCCCCGTACCTACGAGCAGTACTTC. Encoded protein: CASSQALAGGPRTYEQYF.

The V call is TRBV7-8, the J call TRBJ1-2; perhaps TRBD1 as D (5 bases). The CDR3 sequence is 15 residues long. With 3 bases removed from V and 4 bases from J, the gap between germline ends came to 15 bases. CDR1 is SGHVS, CDR2 FQNEAQ, per germline. The CDR3 here is CASSLEGYLGYGYTF. DNA of the CDR3: TGTGCCAGCAGCTTGGAGGGGTATCTAGGCTATGGCTACACCTTC.

The genes are TRBV4-1 and TRBJ2-1, with TRBD2 identical over 8 bases. Germline lookup yields CDR1 MGHRA and CDR2 YSYEKL. The J segment lost 6 bases and the V segment lost 2 bases, leaving 6 bases of the junction unmatched. This CDR3 region has 15 residues. The CDR3 DNA sequence: TGCGCCAGCAGCCAAACTCCGGGGGGGGGCAATGAGCAGTTCTTC. It encodes CASSQTPGGGNEQFF.

V gene TRBV7-8 combines with J gene TRBJ2-5; 15 positions agree with TRBD2. This CDR3 is built from 17 residues. Germline CDR1 reads SGHVS; CDR2 reads FQNEAQ. J lost 0 bases, V lost 5 bases, and 4 bases had no gene match. The CDR3: CASSKGLAGGYQETQYF. The CDR3 DNA reads as TGTGCCAGCAGCAAGGGACTAGCGGGGGGATACCAAGAGACCCAGTACTTC.

This chain connects TRBV19 to TRBJ2-7; 11 bases are shared with TRBD1. From germline, CDR1 is LNHDA and CDR2 SQIVND (reference sequence). This CDR3 contains 13 residues. J gave up 6 bases and V 10 bases, and 8 bases lay outside the gene matches. DNA of the CDR3: TGTGCCACCCGGGACAGGGGGGAAGGCGAGCAGTACTTC. It codes for CATRDRGEGEQYF.

The chain links TRBV4-1 to TRBJ1-2; 9 bases are shared with TRBD1. CDR1 MGHRA and CDR2 YSYEKL come from the germline V gene. The CDR3 sequence is 15 residues long. V was clipped by 0 bases and J by 8 bases; unmatched bases: 7. The CDR3, as DNA: TGCGCCAGCAGCCAAGAAAGTGGGACAGGGTGGGGCTACACCTTC. Translated: CASSQESGTGWGYTF.

The V and J genes are TRBV4-3 and TRBJ2-3; D tentatively fits TRBD1 or TRBD2 (6 bases each). The germline CDR1 and CDR2 sequences are LGHNA and YSLEER. The V end lost 1 base, the J end lost 4 bases, and 18 bases lay between the germline ends. This CDR3 is built from 17 residues. The DNA for the CDR3 is TGCGCCAGCAGCCAAGCCACTAGCTCTTCAGGGGCAGATACGCAGTATTTT. Translating gives CASSQATSSSGADTQYF.

The sample holds a few counts of this clone. The V call is TRBV19, the J call TRBJ2-7; D is perhaps TRBD2 (5 bases). Germline-derived CDR1 and CDR2 are LNHDA and SQIVND (reference sequence). V was clipped by 0 bases and J by 3 bases, with 12 bases between them. The CDR3 consists of 15 residues. In DNA form, the CDR3 reads TGTGCCAGTAGTATAGACTCTAGCAGCCTCTACGAGCAGTACTTC. It translates to CASSIDSSSLYEQYF.

This chain joins TRBV7-9 and TRBJ1-1; D gene ambiguous. Trimming stripped 4 bases from V and 3 bases from J, with 3 bases between. Germline CDR1 is SEHNR and CDR2 is FQNEAQ (reference sequence). The CDR3 sequence is 11 residues long. The CDR3, as DNA: TGTGCCAGCAGCTCAGACACTGAAGCTTTCTTT. As protein: CASSSDTEAFF.

This clone occurred a few times. The chain employs TRBV7-3 and TRBJ1-3, with D unclear. CDR3 length: 13 amino acids. Trimming took 5 bases from V and 4 from J, leaving 9 bases between them. The germline V gene encodes CDR1 SGHTA and CDR2 FQGTGA. Here the CDR3 DNA reads TGTGCCAGCAGCCTAGGACGAGGAAACACCATATATTTT. It yields the protein CASSLGRGNTIYF.

V gene TRBV18 combines with J gene TRBJ2-7; TRBD1 aligns across 9 bases. V lost 1 base to trimming and J lost 7 bases; unmatched junction nucleotides: 8. Germline V gives CDR1 KGHSH, CDR2 LQKENI. This CDR3 is 15 amino acids long. The CDR3 DNA sequence: TGTGCCAGCTCACCACAGGACAGGGGAACTGGTGAGCAGTACTTC. This gives the protein CASSPQDRGTGEQYF.